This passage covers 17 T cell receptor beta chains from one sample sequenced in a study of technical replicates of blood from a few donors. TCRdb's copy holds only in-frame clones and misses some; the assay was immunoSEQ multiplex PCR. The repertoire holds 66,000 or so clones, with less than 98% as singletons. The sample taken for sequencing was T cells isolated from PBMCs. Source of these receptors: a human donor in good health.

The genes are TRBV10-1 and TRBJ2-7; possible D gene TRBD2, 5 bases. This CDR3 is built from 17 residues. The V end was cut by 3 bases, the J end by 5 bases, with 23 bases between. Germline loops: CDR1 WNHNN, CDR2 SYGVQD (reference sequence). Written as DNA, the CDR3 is TGCGCCAGCAGTGACGGGATCTTGGCGGAAGGGCCGGACGAGCAGTACTTC. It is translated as CASSDGILAEGPDEQYF.

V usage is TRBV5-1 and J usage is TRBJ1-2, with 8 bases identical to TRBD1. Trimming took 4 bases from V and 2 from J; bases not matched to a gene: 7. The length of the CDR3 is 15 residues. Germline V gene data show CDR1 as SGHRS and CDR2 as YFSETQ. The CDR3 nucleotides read TGCGCCAGCAGCAGGGGACAGGATCCCAACTATGGCTACACCTTC. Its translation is CASSRGQDPNYGYTF.

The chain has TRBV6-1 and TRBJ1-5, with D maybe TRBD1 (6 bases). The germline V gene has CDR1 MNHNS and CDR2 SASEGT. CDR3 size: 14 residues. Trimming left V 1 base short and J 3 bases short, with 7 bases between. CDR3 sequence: CASSEGGPNQPQHF. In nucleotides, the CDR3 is TGTGCCAGCAGTGAAGGGGGGCCCAATCAGCCCCAGCATTTT.

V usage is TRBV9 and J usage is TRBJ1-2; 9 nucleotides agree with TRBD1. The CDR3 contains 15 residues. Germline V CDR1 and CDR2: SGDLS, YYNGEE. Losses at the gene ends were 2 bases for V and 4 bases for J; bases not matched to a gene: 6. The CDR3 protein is CASSVGQGPGYGYTF. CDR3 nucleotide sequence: TGTGCCAGCAGCGTTGGACAGGGGCCAGGCTATGGCTACACCTTC.

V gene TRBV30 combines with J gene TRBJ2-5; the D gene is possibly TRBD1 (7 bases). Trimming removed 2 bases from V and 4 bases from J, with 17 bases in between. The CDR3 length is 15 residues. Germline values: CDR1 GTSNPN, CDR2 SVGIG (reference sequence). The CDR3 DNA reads TGTGCCTGGAGTCTCGGGGCGGGGACAGTAGAGACCCAGTACTTC. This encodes CAWSLGAGTVETQYF. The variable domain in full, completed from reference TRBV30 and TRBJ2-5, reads SQTIHQWPATLVQPVGSPLSLECTVEGTSNPNLYWYRQAAGRGLQLLFYSVGIGQISSEVPQNLSASRPQDRQFILSSKKLLLSDSGFYLCAWSLGAGTVETQYFGPGTRLLVL.

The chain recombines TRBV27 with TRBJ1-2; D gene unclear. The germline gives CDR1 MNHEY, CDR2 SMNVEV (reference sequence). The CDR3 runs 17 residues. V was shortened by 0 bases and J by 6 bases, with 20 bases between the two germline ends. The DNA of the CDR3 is TGTGCCAGCAGTTTATCGTACAGAGTAGGTTCGGTGGATGGCTACACCTTC. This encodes CASSLSYRVGSVDGYTF.

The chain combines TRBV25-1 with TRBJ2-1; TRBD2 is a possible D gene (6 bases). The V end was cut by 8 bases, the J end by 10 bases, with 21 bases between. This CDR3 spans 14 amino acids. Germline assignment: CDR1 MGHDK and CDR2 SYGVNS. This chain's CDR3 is CASAGPVTVGEQFF. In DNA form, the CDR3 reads TGTGCCAGCGCGGGGCCGGTAACGGTAGGCGAGCAGTTCTTC.

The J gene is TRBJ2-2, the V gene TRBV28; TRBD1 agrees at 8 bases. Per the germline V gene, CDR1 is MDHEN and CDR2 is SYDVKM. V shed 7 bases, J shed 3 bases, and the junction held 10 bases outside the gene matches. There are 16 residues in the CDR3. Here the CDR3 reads CASTPATGVDTGELFF. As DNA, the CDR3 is TGTGCCAGCACCCCCGCGACAGGGGTGGACACCGGGGAGCTGTTTTTT.

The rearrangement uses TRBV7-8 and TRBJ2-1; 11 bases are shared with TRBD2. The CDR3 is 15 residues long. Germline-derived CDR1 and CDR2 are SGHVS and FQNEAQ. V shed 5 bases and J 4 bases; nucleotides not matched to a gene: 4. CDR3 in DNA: TGTGCCAGCAGCCAAACTAGCGGGAGATACAATGAGCAGTTCTTC. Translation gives CASSQTSGRYNEQFF.

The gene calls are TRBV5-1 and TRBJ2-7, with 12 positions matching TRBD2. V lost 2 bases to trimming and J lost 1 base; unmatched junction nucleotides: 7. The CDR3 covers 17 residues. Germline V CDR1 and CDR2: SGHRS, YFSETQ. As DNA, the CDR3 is TGCGCCAGCAGCTTAGATCTAGCGGGGGGGCCTTCCTACGAGCAGTACTTC. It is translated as CASSLDLAGGPSYEQYF.

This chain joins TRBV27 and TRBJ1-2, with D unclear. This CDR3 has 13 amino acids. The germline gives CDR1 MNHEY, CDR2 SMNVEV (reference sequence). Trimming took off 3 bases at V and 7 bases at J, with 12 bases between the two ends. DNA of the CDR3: TGTGCCAGCAGTTTTGGACTTGGGGTTGGCTACACCTTC. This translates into CASSFGLGVGYTF.

CDR3: CASSIPGLAGGHNEQFF. In nucleotides, the CDR3 is TGCGCCAGCAGCATCCCGGGACTAGCGGGGGGGCACAATGAGCAGTTCTTC. V and J are TRBV5-1 and TRBJ2-1, with 16 bases lining up with TRBD2. Losses at the gene ends were 4 bases for V and 5 bases for J; bases not matched to a gene: 6. The CDR3 covers 17 residues. CDR1 is SGHRS and CDR2 is YFSETQ in the germline V gene.

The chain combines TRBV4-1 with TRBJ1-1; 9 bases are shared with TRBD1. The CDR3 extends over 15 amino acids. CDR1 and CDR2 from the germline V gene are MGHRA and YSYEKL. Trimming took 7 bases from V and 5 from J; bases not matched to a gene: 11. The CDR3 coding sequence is TGCGCCAGCAAATCTGGACAGGGGTTGGAAACTGAAGCTTTCTTT. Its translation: CASKSGQGLETEAFF.

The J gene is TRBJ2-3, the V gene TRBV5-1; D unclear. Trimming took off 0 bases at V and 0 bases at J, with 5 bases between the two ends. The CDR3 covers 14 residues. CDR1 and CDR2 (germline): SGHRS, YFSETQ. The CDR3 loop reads CASSLAVSTDTQYF. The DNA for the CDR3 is TGCGCCAGCAGCTTGGCCGTCAGCACAGATACGCAGTATTTT. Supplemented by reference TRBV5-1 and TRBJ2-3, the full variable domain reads KAGVTQTPRYLIKTRGQQVTLSCSPISGHRSVSWYQQTPGQGLQFLFEYFSETQRNKGNFPGRFSGRQFSNSRSEMNVSTLELGDSALYLCASSLAVSTDTQYFGPGTRLTVL.

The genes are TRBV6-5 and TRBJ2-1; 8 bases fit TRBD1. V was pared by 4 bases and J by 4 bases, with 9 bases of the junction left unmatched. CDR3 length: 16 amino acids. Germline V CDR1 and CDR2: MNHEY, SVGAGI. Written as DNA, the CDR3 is TGTGCCAGCAGTTCACCCGGGACAGGTTCTTACAATGAGCAGTTCTTC. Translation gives CASSSPGTGSYNEQFF.

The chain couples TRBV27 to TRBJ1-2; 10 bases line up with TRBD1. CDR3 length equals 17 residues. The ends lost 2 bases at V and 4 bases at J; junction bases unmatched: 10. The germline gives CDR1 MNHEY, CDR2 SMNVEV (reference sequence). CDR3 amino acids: CASSLEGQGIGLYGYTF. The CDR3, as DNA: TGTGCCAGCAGTTTAGAGGGACAGGGGATTGGGCTCTATGGCTACACCTTC.

CDR3 in amino acids: CASSLDYYTQYF. The CDR3 DNA reads as TGTGCCAGCAGCTTAGATTATTATACGCAGTATTTT. This chain joins TRBV11-2 and TRBJ2-3; D remains unclear. V was clipped by 0 bases and J by 7 bases, with 5 bases between them. CDR3 length: 12 amino acids. The germline gives CDR1 SGHAT, CDR2 FQNNGV.